A selection of T cell receptor beta chains follows, all from one sample in a study of blood T cells in healthy people across ages. TCRdb analysed the 5' RACE reads with MiXCR anew, one entry per CDR3 protein. The repertoire holds some 890,000 distinct CDR3 sequences, 25% to 30% seen once, with roughly a tenth in the top ten. Another study also made use of these data, one on T cells of mothers and their children.

The sample taken for sequencing was blood. The receptors shown here come from a woman between 35 and 50 years old in good health. CDR3s include the opening cysteine and the closing phenylalanine or tryptophan. The D gene is left open where the match is weak. The size entry is marked missing in some rows and otherwise reads once, few, many or a size class.

many | TRBJ2-6 | TRBV25-1 | . | CASTPLSGANVLTF | TGTGCCAGCACCCCTCTCTCTGGGGCCAACGTCCTGACTTTC
many | TRBJ1-2 | TRBV7-2 | . | CASSLGDTATAGYTF | TGTGCCAGCAGCTTGGGGGACACAGCGACCGCTGGCTACACCTTC
many | TRBJ2-7 | TRBV3-1 | TRBD2 | CASSQGTSGGYEQYF | TGTGCCAGCAGCCAGGGGACTAGCGGAGGCTACGAGCAGTACTTC
many | TRBJ2-7 | TRBV7-6 | . | CASSSYSAYEQYF | TGTGCCAGCAGCTCATACAGTGCCTACGAGCAGTACTTC
. | TRBJ2-5 | TRBV6-5 | . | CASSYSVTRDQETQYF | TGTGCCAGCAGTTACTCCGTGACTAGGGACCAAGAGACCCAGTACTTC
many | TRBJ1-2 | TRBV7-2 | . | CASSLVSGYTF | TGTGCCAGCAGCTTAGTTTCTGGCTACACCTTC
few | TRBJ1-5 | TRBV6-1 | TRBD1 | CAIGQGARSNQPQHF | TGTGCCATCGGACAGGGGGCCCGTAGCAATCAGCCCCAGCATTTT
many | TRBJ2-7 | TRBV7-6 | TRBD1 | CASSPDRVGEQYF | TGTGCCAGCAGCCCCGACAGGGTCGGCGAGCAGTACTTC
. | TRBJ2-3 | TRBV6-6 | TRBD1 | CASSLDRGHTQYF | TGTGCCAGCAGTTTGGACAGGGGGCATACGCAGTATTTT
many | TRBJ2-5 | TRBV3-1 | . | CASSQVYPDEKETQYF | TGTGCCAGCAGCCAAGTATACCCGGACGAAAAAGAGACCCAGTACTTC
. | TRBJ1-4 | TRBV27 | . | CASSQTGSANEKLFF | TGTGCCAGCAGCCAGACAGGTTCGGCTAATGAAAAACTGTTTTTT
many | TRBJ1-5 | TRBV29-1 | . | CSVTTGSGQPQHF | TGCAGCGTCACCACAGGGTCGGGGCAGCCCCAGCATTTT
few | TRBJ1-1 | TRBV28 | . | CASSAVRRTEAFF | TGTGCCAGCAGCGCTGTTCGTCGGACTGAAGCTTTCTTT
. | TRBJ2-7 | TRBV10-3 | TRBD2 | CAISGGASGSSSYEQYF | TGTGCCATCAGTGGTGGGGCTAGCGGGTCCTCCTCCTACGAGCAGTACTTC